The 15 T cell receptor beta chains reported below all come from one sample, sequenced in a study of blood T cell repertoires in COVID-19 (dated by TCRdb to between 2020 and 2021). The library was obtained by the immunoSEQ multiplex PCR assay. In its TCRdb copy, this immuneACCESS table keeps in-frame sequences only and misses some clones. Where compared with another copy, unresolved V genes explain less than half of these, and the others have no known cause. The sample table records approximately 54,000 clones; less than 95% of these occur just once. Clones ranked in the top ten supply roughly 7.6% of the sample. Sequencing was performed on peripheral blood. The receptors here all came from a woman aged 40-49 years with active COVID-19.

CDR3 protein: CASSRTGGLQDEQYF. The CDR3 bases are TGTGCCAGCAGCCGGACAGGGGGCTTGCAGGACGAGCAGTACTTC. V is TRBV9 and J is TRBJ2-7; TRBD1 matches 11 bases. V was pared by 4 bases and J by 5 bases, with 8 bases of the junction left unmatched. This CDR3 has 15 residues. Germline V gives CDR1 SGDLS, CDR2 YYNGEE.

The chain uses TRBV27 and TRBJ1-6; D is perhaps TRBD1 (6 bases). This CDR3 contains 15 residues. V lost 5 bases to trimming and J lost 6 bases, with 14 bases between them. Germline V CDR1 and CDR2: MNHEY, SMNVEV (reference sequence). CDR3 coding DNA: TGTGCCAGCAGTCCCTCTCCGGACAGTAATTCACCCCTCCACTTT. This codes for CASSPSPDSNSPLHF.

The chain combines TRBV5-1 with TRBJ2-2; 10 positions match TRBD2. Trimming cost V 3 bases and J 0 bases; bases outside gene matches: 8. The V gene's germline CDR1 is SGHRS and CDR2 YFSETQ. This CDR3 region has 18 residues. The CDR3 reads CASSWSLAGDTNTGELFF. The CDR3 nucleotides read TGCGCCAGCAGCTGGAGCCTAGCGGGAGATACGAACACCGGGGAGCTGTTTTTT.

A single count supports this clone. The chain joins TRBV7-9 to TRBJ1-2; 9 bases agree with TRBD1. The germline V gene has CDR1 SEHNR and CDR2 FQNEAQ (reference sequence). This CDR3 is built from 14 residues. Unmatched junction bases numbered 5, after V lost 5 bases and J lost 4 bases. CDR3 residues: CASSVGTGSYGYTF. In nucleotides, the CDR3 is TGTGCCAGCAGCGTAGGGACAGGGTCCTATGGCTACACCTTC.

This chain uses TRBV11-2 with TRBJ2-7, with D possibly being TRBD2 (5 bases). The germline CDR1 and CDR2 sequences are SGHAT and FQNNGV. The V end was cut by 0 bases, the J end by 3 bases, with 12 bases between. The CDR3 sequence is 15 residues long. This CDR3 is CASSLDQVRDYEQYF. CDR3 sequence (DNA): TGTGCCAGCAGCTTAGATCAGGTTCGGGACTACGAGCAGTACTTC.

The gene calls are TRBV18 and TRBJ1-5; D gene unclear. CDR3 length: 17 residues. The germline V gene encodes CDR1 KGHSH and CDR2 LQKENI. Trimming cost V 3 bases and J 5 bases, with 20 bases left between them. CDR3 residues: CASSPSKRRLEHQPQHF. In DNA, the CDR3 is TGTGCCAGCTCACCGAGTAAACGCAGGTTAGAGCATCAGCCCCAGCATTTT.

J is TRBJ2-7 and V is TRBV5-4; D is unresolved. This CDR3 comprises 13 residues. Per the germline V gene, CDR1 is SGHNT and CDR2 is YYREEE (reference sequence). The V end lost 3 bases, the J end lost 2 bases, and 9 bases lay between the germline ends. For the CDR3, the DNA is TGTGCCAGCAGCTATCGCGGCACCTACGAGCAGTACTTC. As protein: CASSYRGTYEQYF.

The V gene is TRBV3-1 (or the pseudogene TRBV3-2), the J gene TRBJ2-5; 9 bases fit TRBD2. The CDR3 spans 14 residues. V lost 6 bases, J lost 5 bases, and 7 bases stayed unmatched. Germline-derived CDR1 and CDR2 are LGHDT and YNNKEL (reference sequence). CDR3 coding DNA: TGTGCCAGCAGTCAGCGGGGGGTGGTGGAGACCCAGTACTTC. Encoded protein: CASSQRGVVETQYF.

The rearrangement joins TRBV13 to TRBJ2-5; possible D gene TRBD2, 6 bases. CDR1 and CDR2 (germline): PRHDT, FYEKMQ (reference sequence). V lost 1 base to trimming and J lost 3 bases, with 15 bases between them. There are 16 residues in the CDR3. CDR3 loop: CASSLEAIGEEETQYF. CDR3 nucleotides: TGTGCCAGCAGCTTAGAAGCGATCGGGGAGGAAGAGACCCAGTACTTC.

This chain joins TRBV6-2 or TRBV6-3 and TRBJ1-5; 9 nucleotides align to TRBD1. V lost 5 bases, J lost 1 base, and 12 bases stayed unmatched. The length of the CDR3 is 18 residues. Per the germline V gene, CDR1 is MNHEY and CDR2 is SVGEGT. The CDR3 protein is CASSQSRDRVLSNQPQHF. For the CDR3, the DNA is TGTGCCAGCAGTCAGTCCCGGGACAGGGTGCTGAGCAATCAGCCCCAGCATTTT.

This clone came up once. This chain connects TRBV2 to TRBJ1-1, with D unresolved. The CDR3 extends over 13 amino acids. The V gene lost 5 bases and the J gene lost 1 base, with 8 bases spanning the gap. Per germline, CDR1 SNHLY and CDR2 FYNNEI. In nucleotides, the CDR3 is TGTGCCAGCAGTAAAGGGCCGAACACTGAAGCTTTCTTT. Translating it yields CASSKGPNTEAFF.

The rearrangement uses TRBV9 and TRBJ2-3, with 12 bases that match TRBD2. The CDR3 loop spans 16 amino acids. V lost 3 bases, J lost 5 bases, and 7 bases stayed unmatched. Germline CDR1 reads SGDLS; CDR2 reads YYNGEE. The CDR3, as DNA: TGTGCCAGCAGCGGAATGACTAGCGGGGGTGTAGATACGCAGTATTTT. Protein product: CASSGMTSGGVDTQYF.

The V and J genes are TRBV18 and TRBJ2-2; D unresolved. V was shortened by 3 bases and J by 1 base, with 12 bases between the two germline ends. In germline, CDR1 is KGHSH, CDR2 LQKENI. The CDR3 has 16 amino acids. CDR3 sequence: CASSPSPTKNTGELFF. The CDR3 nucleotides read TGTGCCAGCTCACCGTCCCCCACTAAGAACACCGGGGAGCTGTTTTTT.

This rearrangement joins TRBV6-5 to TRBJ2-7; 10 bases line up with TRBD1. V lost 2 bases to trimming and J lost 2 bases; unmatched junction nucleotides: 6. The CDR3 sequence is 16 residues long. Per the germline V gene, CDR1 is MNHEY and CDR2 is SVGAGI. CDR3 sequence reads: CASSYTGTGVAYEQYF. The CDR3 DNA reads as TGTGCCAGCAGTTACACCGGGACAGGGGTGGCCTACGAGCAGTACTTC.

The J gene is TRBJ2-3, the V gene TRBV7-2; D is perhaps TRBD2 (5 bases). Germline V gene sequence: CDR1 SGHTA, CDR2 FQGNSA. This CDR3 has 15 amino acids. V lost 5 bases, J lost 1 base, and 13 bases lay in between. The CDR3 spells CASSQRPGGTDTQYF. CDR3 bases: TGTGCCAGCAGCCAGAGGCCCGGGGGCACAGATACGCAGTATTTT.